Sequencing of this T cell receptor beta chain was carried out in a study of blood T cell repertoires in COVID-19. Whole-study context: Material from acute and convalescent COVID-19 was sourced from the United States, Italy and Spain. PBMCs, B-cell-depleted T cells, or T cells were the source of the cDNA or gDNA that made up the material.

Per the germline V gene, CDR1 is ENHRY and CDR2 is SYGVKD. The CDR3 sequence is 15 residues long. V was clipped by 3 bases and J by 4 bases, with 16 bases between them. The repertoire was sequenced with immunoSEQ multiplex PCR; TCRdb's copy has only in-frame clones and lacks some. Among 350,000 or so clones, 80% to 90% were seen once, and the ten largest hold under 3%. The J gene is TRBJ2-7, the V gene TRBV10-3, with a tentative D call TRBD2 (7 bases). The TCR sequence derives from a man in his thirties or forties with active or convalescent COVID-19. Sequences were obtained from peripheral blood. The CDR3 nucleotides read TGTGCCATCAGTGATTCGCTGGGGGGGCTGTACGAGCAGTACTTC. Protein product: CAISDSLGGLYEQYF.